In this sample, the clone carrying this T cell receptor beta chain turned up a few times. Its antigen remains unknown. With molecular barcodes, quantitative 5'-RACE was used to make the TCR beta libraries. TCRdb called the 5' RACE reads again in MiXCR, with one record for every CDR3 protein. The sample gives a few hundred thousand distinct CDR3 sequences, around 20% of which show up once; around 17% is in the top ten. This sample stems from a study of CD8 T cells in ankylosing spondylitis. Overall study findings and caveats: A subset of motif variants has previously been described in the synovial fluid and blood of reactive arthritis. About 8 highly homologous variants made up a TCR beta motif, and this motif appeared characteristic of ankylosing spondylitis blood. Significantly higher representation of disease-linked clones was reported for matched ankylosing spondylitis synovial fluid. Disease-linked clones proved CD8+ and comparatively uncommon in peripheral blood.

The CDR3 contains 16 residues. In germline, CDR1 is SGDLS, CDR2 YYNGEE. J lost 7 bases, V lost 0 bases, and 7 bases had no gene match. Material: blood, either unsorted or a sorted T cell fraction (not recorded which). This rearrangement joins TRBV9 to TRBJ2-2; 9 bases line up with TRBD2. The receptor was derived from a male donor with ankylosing spondylitis. The CDR3 region has the DNA TGTGCCAGCAGCGTAGTTCCTAGCGGGACTGACGGGGAGCTGTTTTTT. It codes for CASSVVPSGTDGELFF.